These T cell receptor beta chains were read from a single sample in a study of OX40 agonist ivuxolimab in advanced cancers. TCRdb keeps only in-frame clones here, not all; method: immunoSEQ multiplex PCR. The data hold about 96,000 clones, with about 90% observed a single time. The sample consisted of CD4+ or CD8+ T cells sorted from blood, taken in a trial of the OX40 agonist ivuxolimab. These receptors all stem from an adult with an advanced solid tumor such as melanoma, head and neck, liver or kidney cancer. CDR3s include the opening cysteine and the closing phenylalanine or tryptophan. D genes are given only for firm matches. Size values are once, few and many counts, or a class for expanded clones, and some rows have none.

TGTGCCAGCAGGGACAGGGTAAGACAGCCCCAGCATTTT CASRDRVRQPQHF TRBV19 NA TRBJ1-5 TRBD1
TGTGCCAGCAGTTTCGTATTTACAGGGTACAATTTTAATGAGCAGTTCTTC CASSFVFTGYNFNEQFF TRBV27 NA TRBJ2-1 NA
TGTGCCAGTAGTATCCGGGGAGTCGAGCAGTACTTC CASSIRGVEQYF TRBV19 NA TRBJ2-7 NA
TGCGCCAGCAGCTTGGAGGCTAGCCGGGAGACCCAGTACTTC CASSLEASRETQYF TRBV5-1 NA TRBJ2-5 NA
TGTGCCTGGAGTGTATCGGGCGGAAACACCATATATTTT CAWSVSGGNTIYF TRBV30 NA TRBJ1-3 NA
TGTGCCAGCAGCCCACTAGCGGAACGGTCGGGCGCAGATACGCAGTATTTT CASSPLAERSGADTQYF TRBV14 NA TRBJ2-3 TRBD2
TGTGCCAGCAGTGAAGGAGAGACCCAGTACTTC CASSEGETQYF TRBV2 NA TRBJ2-5 NA
TGTGCCAGCAGTTTAAAATTCCGTGGCAGAAAGAACACTGAAGCTTTCTTT CASSLKFRGRKNTEAFF TRBV27 NA TRBJ1-1 NA
TGTGCCAGCAGGATTGGTAGGACAGGAACGCGGCGCGGCTACACCTTC CASRIGRTGTRRGYTF TRBV7-8 NA TRBJ1-2 TRBD1
TGTGCCAGCAGGCCGTCCTTTCCGTCCACCGAGCAGTACTTC CASRPSFPSTEQYF TRBV7-9 NA TRBJ2-7 NA
TGTGCCAGCAGTTTATCGGGACCGGGACAGGGGGCCTTCTATGGCTACACCTTC CASSLSGPGQGAFYGYTF TRBV27 NA TRBJ1-2 TRBD1
TGTGCCAGTTCTACCCCGGGACAGGGGAATAACTATGGCTACACCTTC CASSTPGQGNNYGYTF TRBV19 NA TRBJ1-2 TRBD1
TGTGCCAGCAGCTTACGGCTAGCGGGGTTGGAGACCCAGTACTTC CASSLRLAGLETQYF TRBV13 NA TRBJ2-5 TRBD2
TGTGCCAGCTCACCCCCGGGACTTAACACCGGGGAGCTGTTTTTT CASSPPGLNTGELFF TRBV18 NA TRBJ2-2 NA
TGTGCCAGCAGCTGGATGGGACCCACAGATACGCAGTATTTT CASSWMGPTDTQYF TRBV7-3 once TRBJ2-3 NA
TGTGCCAGTCAACAGGGTGGTAATTCACCCCTCCACTTT CASQQGGNSPLHF TRBV5-4 NA TRBJ1-6 NA
TGTGCCAGCAGCCCGACGGACACCTCCTCTGGAAACACCATATATTTT CASSPTDTSSGNTIYF TRBV7-6 once TRBJ1-3 NA
TGCGCCAGCAGCCAAGATCCAAACAGCCTGAACACTGAAGCTTTCTTT CASSQDPNSLNTEAFF TRBV4-3 once TRBJ1-1 NA
TGTGCCAGCAGTTACGTAGGACAGGGCGATCAGCCCCAGCATTTT CASSYVGQGDQPQHF TRBV6-5 NA TRBJ1-5 TRBD1
TGTGCCAGCAGCTTCGGACTAGCGGCAGATACGCAGTATTTT CASSFGLAADTQYF TRBV11-2 NA TRBJ2-3 TRBD2
TGTGCCAGTAGCAAAGGACAGGGTGAAGGCAACACCATATATTTT CASSKGQGEGNTIYF TRBV19 NA TRBJ1-3 TRBD1
TGCGCCAGCAGCCAAGATGGCAGTCATCGGCCCCAGCATTTT CASSQDGSHRPQHF TRBV4-1 NA TRBJ1-5 NA
TGTGCCGGGGGGACGGCCAGTAAGGCCCAGTACTTC CAGGTASKAQYF TRBV6-1 NA TRBJ2-5 NA
TGTGCCATCTCTGCGACTAGAAGGGATACGCAGTATTTT CAISATRRDTQYF TRBV27 NA TRBJ2-3 NA
TGTGCCAGCAGCTTCGGACAGGGGCCTGGCTACACCTTC CASSFGQGPGYTF TRBV11-1 NA TRBJ1-2 TRBD1
TGTGCCATCACTCCCGGACCAAATGAGGGCACCGGGGAGCTGTTTTTT CAITPGPNEGTGELFF TRBV10-3 NA TRBJ2-2 NA
TGTGCCAGCAGCCGATCTGGGCAGGGAGGGTCACCCCTCCACTTT CASSRSGQGGSPLHF TRBV4-2 NA TRBJ1-6 NA
TGCGCCAGCAGCCAAGCGTTGGCTAGCGGGAGGTTGAATGAGCAGTTCTTC CASSQALASGRLNEQFF TRBV4-3 NA TRBJ2-1 TRBD2
TGTGCCAGCAGCCTCAGGGGCTATGGCTACACCTTC CASSLRGYGYTF TRBV7-2 NA TRBJ1-2 NA
TGTGCCATCATTCCGGACGGGACTTATGGCTACACCTTC CAIIPDGTYGYTF TRBV10-3 NA TRBJ1-2 NA
TGTGCCAGCAGCCGGGACAGGGGACACCAAGAGACCCAGTACTTC CASSRDRGHQETQYF TRBV7-2 NA TRBJ2-5 TRBD1
TGTGCCAGCAGCGTAGTAGGGGCAGGGGGCTACAATGAGCAGTTCTTC CASSVVGAGGYNEQFF TRBV9 NA TRBJ2-1 TRBD1
TGTGCCAGCAGCTATCCACAGGGGCTTCTAAACTATGGCTACACCTTC CASSYPQGLLNYGYTF TRBV7-9 NA TRBJ1-2 TRBD1
TGTGCCAGCAGCAAACAGAGATCGAACACTGAAGCTTTCTTT CASSKQRSNTEAFF TRBV9 few TRBJ1-1 NA
TGTGCCTGGAGGTTACAGGGTCACTATGGCTACACCTTC CAWRLQGHYGYTF TRBV30 NA TRBJ1-2 NA
TGTGCCAGCAGCCCGGGATACGAGCAGTACTTC CASSPGYEQYF TRBV28 NA TRBJ2-7 NA
TGTGCCAGCTCACCCCCATCCGTAACCGGGGAGCTGTTTTTT CASSPPSVTGELFF TRBV18 NA TRBJ2-2 NA
TGCAGCGTTGGCGCAGGGAGCTCCTACGAGCAGTACTTC CSVGAGSSYEQYF TRBV29-1 few TRBJ2-7 NA
TGCGCCAGCAGCGGTTTTAGCGGAAGCTCCTACGAGCAGTACTTC CASSGFSGSSYEQYF TRBV5-1 NA TRBJ2-7 NA
TGTGCCAGCAGCGTCCGACAGGGAGCCGGGGAGCTGTTTTTT CASSVRQGAGELFF TRBV2 NA TRBJ2-2 TRBD1
TGTGCCAGCAGTGTGTCCCGCTCGGGAGTCAATGAGCAGTTCTTC CASSVSRSGVNEQFF TRBV6-4 NA TRBJ2-1 NA
TGTGCCAGCAGCCCGGCAGTTAACTATGGCTACACCTTC CASSPAVNYGYTF TRBV6-6 few TRBJ1-2 NA
TGTGCCAGCAGTCCCCCCACGCAGGATTCCTATGGCTACACCTTC CASSPPTQDSYGYTF TRBV28 NA TRBJ1-2 NA
TGTGCCAGCAGCTCCAGCTCCTACGAGCAGTACTTC CASSSSSYEQYF TRBV7-2 once TRBJ2-7 NA
TGTGCCAGCAGTTACTCGGCACCGTCCTTCTACGAGCAGTACTTC CASSYSAPSFYEQYF TRBV6-6 NA TRBJ2-7 NA
TGCGCCAGCAGCTTGGATTCCCCGGGACTGAGCACAGATACGCAGTATTTT CASSLDSPGLSTDTQYF TRBV5-1 NA TRBJ2-3 NA
TGTGCCAGTAGTCCGCAGGGGCTGGACACCGGGGAGCTGTTTTTT CASSPQGLDTGELFF TRBV19 NA TRBJ2-2 NA
TGTGCCAGTAGGTCAACAGGGTTCCGGCTTAACTATGGCTACACCTTC CASRSTGFRLNYGYTF TRBV19 NA TRBJ1-2 NA
TGTGCCTGGAGTAGGGACTTTGGAGACAATGAGCAGTTCTTC CAWSRDFGDNEQFF TRBV30 NA TRBJ2-1 NA
TGTGCCACCAGCAGAGATGTAGGAGAGACCCAGTACTTC CATSRDVGETQYF TRBV15 NA TRBJ2-5 NA
TGCGCCAGCACTCGTACTAGCACTATCGGCACAGATACGCAGTATTTT CASTRTSTIGTDTQYF TRBV5-1 NA TRBJ2-3 NA
TGTGCCAGCCTACAGCGGGGGGCCTACGAGCAGTACTTC CASLQRGAYEQYF TRBV7-3 NA TRBJ2-7 TRBD2
TGCAGTGCTAGTGTATGGAATGAGCAGTTCTTC CSASVWNEQFF TRBV20-1 once TRBJ2-1 NA
TGTGCCAGCAGCTTAGCCCGGACAGGGGGTTACACTGAAGCTTTCTTT CASSLARTGGYTEAFF TRBV7-9 NA TRBJ1-1 TRBD1
TGTGCCAGTGGGAGATCGGATACGCAGTATTTT CASGRSDTQYF TRBV19 NA TRBJ2-3 NA
TGTGCCAGTACCCCCAAACCGACAGGGGGTCTCTACGAGCAGTACTTC CASTPKPTGGLYEQYF TRBV19 NA TRBJ2-7 TRBD1
TGTGCCAGCTCAATATCCCGGGACAGGGTGGGGGAGCAGTACTTC CASSISRDRVGEQYF TRBV18 NA TRBJ2-7 TRBD1
TGTGCCAGCTCAACCGGGACTAGCGGGAACTCAGCCGGGGAGCTGTTTTTT CASSTGTSGNSAGELFF TRBV18 once TRBJ2-2 TRBD2
TGTGCCAGCAGCGTACCCGGGGGATCGAATACGCAGTATTTT CASSVPGGSNTQYF TRBV9 NA TRBJ2-3 NA